A single sample is the source of the 29 T cell receptor beta chains below, sequenced in a study of OX40 agonist ivuxolimab in advanced cancers. This table comes from immunoSEQ multiplex PCR, and its TCRdb copy is limited to in-frame clones, with some not included. The data contain some 70,000 clones, about 83% of them seen just once; the ten biggest clones take up more than 1.4%. Specimen: CD4+ or CD8+ T cells sorted from blood, collected in a trial of the OX40 agonist ivuxolimab. The receptors here all came from an adult with an advanced solid tumor such as melanoma, head and neck, liver or kidney cancer.

This chain joins TRBV6-5 and TRBJ1-1, with 8 bases identical to TRBD1. This CDR3 has 13 amino acids. Trimming at V came to 4 bases and at J to 6 bases, leaving 4 bases not matched to a gene. Germline loops: CDR1 MNHEY, CDR2 SVGAGI. In DNA form, the CDR3 reads TGTGCCAGCAGTTTCGGACAGGGTCCTGAAGCTTTCTTT. Translating it yields CASSFGQGPEAFF.

The V call is TRBV19, the J call TRBJ1-1; 8 bases are a match to TRBD1. The CDR3 is 14 residues long. Per the germline V gene, CDR1 is LNHDA and CDR2 is SQIVND (reference sequence). The V segment lost 6 bases and the J segment 6 bases; nucleotides outside the gene matches: 9. Here the CDR3 reads CASRRRQGIPEAFF. CDR3 coding DNA: TGTGCCAGTAGACGACGACAGGGGATCCCTGAAGCTTTCTTT.

The V gene is TRBV6-6, the J gene TRBJ2-4; 10 nucleotides match TRBD2. The CDR3 has 16 amino acids. J gave up 7 bases and V 2 bases, and 8 bases lay outside the gene matches. Germline CDR1 is MNHNY and CDR2 is SVGAGI (reference sequence). The CDR3 region has the DNA TGTGCCAGCAGTTACCAGGGTAGCGGGGGGTGGAACATTCAGTACTTC. As protein: CASSYQGSGGWNIQYF.

This clone occurred once. J is TRBJ2-2 and V is TRBV5-1, with 10 bases identical to TRBD1. The CDR3 runs to 14 residues. Germline CDR1 is SGHRS and CDR2 is YFSETQ. The J segment lost 5 bases and the V segment lost 6 bases, leaving 4 bases of the junction unmatched. The CDR3 coding sequence is TGCGCCAGCAAAGACAGGGGGCTTACCGGGGAGCTGTTTTTT. Translation: CASKDRGLTGELFF. The full variable domain, with the rest looked up from reference TRBV5-1 and TRBJ2-2, is KAGVTQTPRYLIKTRGQQVTLSCSPISGHRSVSWYQQTPGQGLQFLFEYFSETQRNKGNFPGRFSGRQFSNSRSEMNVSTLELGDSALYLCASKDRGLTGELFFGEGSRLTVL.

The J gene is TRBJ1-1, the V gene TRBV28; D is unresolved. Trimming stripped 6 bases from V and 1 base from J, with 3 bases between. The CDR3 extends over 11 amino acids. Germline CDR1 reads MDHEN; CDR2 reads SYDVKM. The CDR3 spells CASRWNTEAFF. The CDR3 DNA follows: TGTGCCAGCAGATGGAACACTGAAGCTTTCTTT.

CDR3 sequence: CSADRVSTF. The CDR3 DNA reads TGCAGTGCCGACAGGGTCTCCACCTTC. The chain couples TRBV20-1 to TRBJ1-2; 7 bases align to TRBD1. The CDR3 totals 9 residues. CDR1 and CDR2 from the germline V gene are DFQATT and SNEGSKA (reference sequence). V dropped 6 bases and J dropped 13; count of bases not matched to a gene: 5.

By its share, this clone is medium-sized (0.01 to 0.1%). The genes are TRBV19 and TRBJ1-1, with D possibly TRBD1 on 6 matching bases. From germline, CDR1 is LNHDA and CDR2 SQIVND (reference sequence). CDR3 length: 13 residues. V was shortened by 9 bases and J by 7 bases, with 18 bases between the two germline ends. The DNA for the CDR3 is TGTGCCAGCCAGACCGTCACAGGGATTGAAGCTTTCTTT. This encodes CASQTVTGIEAFF. The variable domain in full, completed from reference TRBV19 and TRBJ1-1, reads DGGITQSPKYLFRKEGQNVTLSCEQNLNHDAMYWYRQDPGQGLRLIYYSQIVNDFQKGDIAEGYSVSREKKESFPLTVTSAQKNPTAFYLCASQTVTGIEAFFGQGTRLTVV.

This clone showed up many times. This sample also contains other DNA sequences that code for the same CDR3. V and J are TRBV28 and TRBJ1-5, with D possibly TRBD1 on 5 matching bases. The CDR3 consists of 14 residues. Looked up from germline, CDR1 is MDHEN and CDR2 is SYDVKM. The V and J ends lost 3 bases and 3 bases respectively, with 9 bases between them. CDR3 sequence reads: CASSLGPSNQPQHF. DNA of the CDR3: TGTGCCAGCAGTTTGGGGCCGTCCAATCAGCCCCAGCATTTT.

The chain is built from TRBV5-5 and TRBJ1-3; the match to TRBD1 covers 10 bases. Germline-derived CDR1 and CDR2 are SGHKS and YYEKEE (reference sequence). With 5 bases clipped from V and 4 bases from J, the junction kept 3 bases outside the gene matches. The CDR3 is 14 residues long. The DNA for the CDR3 is TGTGCCAGCAGACCGACAGGGGGCGGAAACACCATATATTTT. Translation: CASRPTGGGNTIYF.

The chain couples TRBV7-9 to TRBJ2-5; D is undetermined. This CDR3 spans 13 amino acids. Germline V gives CDR1 SEHNR, CDR2 FQNEAQ (reference sequence). V lost 0 bases and J lost 1, with 3 bases in between. Here the CDR3 reads CASSLASQETQYF. The CDR3 DNA follows: TGTGCCAGCAGCTTAGCCTCCCAAGAGACCCAGTACTTC.

The chain uses TRBV11-2 and TRBJ2-5; the match to TRBD2 covers 7 bases. CDR3 size: 16 residues. J was trimmed by 1 base and V by 1 base; bases with no gene match: 6. Germline lookup yields CDR1 SGHAT and CDR2 FQNNGV. CDR3 coding DNA: TGTGCCAGCAGCTTAGGCGCGGGGGTCCCCCAAGAGACCCAGTACTTC. This gives the protein CASSLGAGVPQETQYF.

The rearrangement uses TRBV9 and TRBJ2-7; 9 bases are a match to TRBD1. The germline V gene encodes CDR1 SGDLS and CDR2 YYNGEE. This CDR3 has 14 amino acids. The V and J ends lost 0 bases and 7 bases, in that order; junction bases with no gene match: 5. CDR3 nucleotide sequence: TGTGCCAGCAGCGTAGGGACAGGGGCTTGGGAGCAGTACTTC. Translating it yields CASSVGTGAWEQYF.

This chain joins TRBV19 and TRBJ1-2; TRBD1 might be the D (6 bases). The CDR3 is made up of 14 amino acids. V lost 5 bases, J lost 3 bases, and 13 bases lay in between. Germline V gene lookup returns CDR1 LNHDA and CDR2 SQIVND (reference sequence). CDR3 sequence (DNA): TGTGCCAGTAGTGGAGTAGGGGGGTACTATGGCTACACCTTC. Its protein product is CASSGVGGYYGYTF.

V is TRBV30 and J is TRBJ2-7, with D unclear. Trimming cost V 6 bases and J 3 bases, with 18 bases left between them. The CDR3 has 14 residues. Per germline, CDR1 GTSNPN and CDR2 SVGIG (reference sequence). The CDR3 loop reads CACTHAKGNYEQYF. The CDR3 DNA reads as TGTGCCTGTACCCACGCAAAAGGGAACTACGAGCAGTACTTC.

CDR3 in DNA: TGTGCCAGCATGGAAGCCAGGGCTGGGACTGAAGCTTTCTTT. Translating it yields CASMEARAGTEAFF. The chain has TRBV28 and TRBJ1-1; TRBD1 might be the D (5 bases). This CDR3 contains 14 residues. CDR1 and CDR2 (germline): MDHEN, SYDVKM. The V end was cut by 7 bases, the J end by 5 bases, with 17 bases between.

This clone was recorded a few times. The chain uses TRBV11-3 and TRBJ2-6, with D unclear. Trimming cost V 3 bases and J 0 bases, with 6 bases left between them. The CDR3 totals 15 residues. The germline gives CDR1 SGHNT, CDR2 YENEEA. This CDR3 is CASSFSGSGANVLTF. CDR3 DNA: TGTGCCAGCAGCTTTAGTGGCTCTGGGGCCAACGTCCTGACTTTC.

This clone was observed once. CDR3 in amino acids: CASSTRDRGQDEQYF. The DNA for the CDR3 is TGCGCCAGCAGCACCCGGGACAGGGGGCAGGACGAGCAGTACTTC. V and J are TRBV5-1 and TRBJ2-7, with 12 bases identical to TRBD1. Trimming removed 4 bases from V and 5 bases from J; junction bases left unmatched: 7. This CDR3 has 15 residues. CDR1 and CDR2 from the germline V gene are SGHRS and YFSETQ.

The chain employs TRBV7-7 and TRBJ2-3, with TRBD2 matching 7 bases. V shed 3 bases, J shed 4 bases, and the junction held 7 bases outside the gene matches. This CDR3 has 15 residues. Germline assignment: CDR1 SSHAT and CDR2 FNYEAQ (reference sequence). The CDR3: CASSFGRRGADTQYF. CDR3 nucleotide sequence: TGTGCCAGCAGCTTCGGGAGGAGGGGAGCAGATACGCAGTATTTT.

To note about this clone: Other DNA sequences of this sample code for an identical CDR3. The V gene is TRBV25-1, the J gene TRBJ1-1; TRBD1 matches at 7 bases. Germline CDR1 reads MGHDK; CDR2 reads SYGVNS. The CDR3 is 14 amino acids. V lost 5 bases to trimming and J lost 7 bases; unmatched junction nucleotides: 10. DNA of the CDR3: TGTGCCAGCAGTCGGCCCCAGGGGGGTGGTGAAGCTTTCTTT. It translates to CASSRPQGGGEAFF.

This clone was observed a single time. V and J are TRBV25-1 and TRBJ1-5, with D perhaps TRBD1 (5 bases). This CDR3 spans 14 amino acids. Germline values: CDR1 MGHDK, CDR2 SYGVNS. The V end was cut by 2 bases, the J end by 4 bases, with 9 bases between. Here the CDR3 reads CASSERAGNQPQHF. The CDR3 DNA reads TGTGCCAGCAGTGAAAGGGCAGGGAATCAGCCCCAGCATTTT.

This CDR3 is CAISDTGGIDGEELFF. For the CDR3, the DNA is TGTGCCATCAGCGATACAGGGGGGATTGATGGGGAGGAGCTGTTTTTT. V usage is TRBV10-3 and J usage is TRBJ2-2, with 8 positions matching TRBD1. The germline V gene has CDR1 ENHRY and CDR2 SYGVKD. CDR3 length: 16 residues. V lost 6 bases and J lost 10; bases outside the gene matches: 16.

The CDR3: CSSAPKGNEQFF. CDR3 coding DNA: TGCAGCTCCGCGCCAAAGGGGAATGAGCAGTTCTTC. The chain joins TRBV29-1 to TRBJ2-1, with D maybe TRBD1 (5 bases). CDR3 length: 12 amino acids. V lost 8 bases, J lost 7 bases, and 15 bases lay in between. From germline, CDR1 is SQVTM and CDR2 ANQGSEA.

The J gene is TRBJ2-7, the V gene TRBV19; TRBD1 matches at 9 bases. The CDR3 totals 14 residues. With 2 bases clipped from V and 6 bases from J, the junction kept 5 bases outside the gene matches. CDR1 is LNHDA and CDR2 is SQIVND in the germline V gene (reference sequence). The CDR3 DNA reads as TGTGCCAGTAGTATAACACAGGGGGCCACCGAGCAGTACTTC. This translates into CASSITQGATEQYF.

CDR3 in DNA: TGTGCCAGTAGTCTGAGGGGCAGCAATCAGCCCCAGCATTTT. Translation gives CASSLRGSNQPQHF. The gene calls are TRBV19 and TRBJ1-5, with a weak D call TRBD1 (5 bases). V shed 5 bases and J shed 1 base, with 9 bases lying between them. Germline assignment: CDR1 LNHDA and CDR2 SQIVND (reference sequence). This CDR3 is built from 14 residues.

The chain combines TRBV5-6 with TRBJ2-6; D is unresolved. The germline V gene has CDR1 SGHDT and CDR2 YYEEEE. Trimming removed 0 bases from V and 2 bases from J, with 6 bases in between. This CDR3 has 15 residues. The CDR3: CASSLAWAGANVLTF. For the CDR3, the DNA is TGTGCCAGCAGCTTGGCCTGGGCTGGGGCCAACGTCCTGACTTTC.

The chain carries TRBV10-3 and TRBJ2-3; D remains unclear. CDR3 length: 12 residues. Between the trimmed V and J ends, which lost 2 bases and 4 bases, there was a span of 4 bases. Germline V gene sequence: CDR1 ENHRY, CDR2 SYGVKD. CDR3 region: CAISERSDTQYF. The CDR3 DNA reads TGTGCCATCAGTGAGAGGTCAGATACGCAGTATTTT.

This clone has only a few counts. This sequence joins TRBV2 and TRBJ2-7; 7 positions match TRBD1. CDR1 and CDR2 from the germline V gene are SNHLY and FYNNEI. Losses at the gene ends were 7 bases for V and 0 bases for J; bases not matched to a gene: 6. CDR3 size: 14 residues. The CDR3 coding sequence is TGTGCCAGCATGAAGGACAGGAGCTCCTACGAGCAGTACTTC. This gives the protein CASMKDRSSYEQYF.

The rearrangement joins TRBV7-9 to TRBJ1-2; D is unclear. CDR1 is SEHNR, CDR2 FQNEAQ, per germline (reference sequence). This CDR3 has 13 amino acids. V gave up 1 base and J gave up 4 bases, with 7 bases separating them. Here the CDR3 DNA reads TGTGCCAGCAGCTTAGGTCAGACCTATGGCTACACCTTC. Encoded protein: CASSLGQTYGYTF.

The chain links TRBV5-1 to TRBJ1-4; maybe TRBD1 (6 bases). Trimming shortened V by 4 bases and J by 9 bases, and 16 bases separated the two germline ends. This CDR3 is built from 14 residues. Germline V gene lookup returns CDR1 SGHRS and CDR2 YFSETQ. CDR3 amino acids: CASSPIQGYQKLFF. Written as DNA, the CDR3 is TGCGCCAGCAGCCCCATACAGGGTTATCAAAAACTGTTTTTT. Variable domain in full (rest from reference TRBV5-1 and TRBJ1-4): KAGVTQTPRYLIKTRGQQVTLSCSPISGHRSVSWYQQTPGQGLQFLFEYFSETQRNKGNFPGRFSGRQFSNSRSEMNVSTLELGDSALYLCASSPIQGYQKLFFGSGTQLSVL.